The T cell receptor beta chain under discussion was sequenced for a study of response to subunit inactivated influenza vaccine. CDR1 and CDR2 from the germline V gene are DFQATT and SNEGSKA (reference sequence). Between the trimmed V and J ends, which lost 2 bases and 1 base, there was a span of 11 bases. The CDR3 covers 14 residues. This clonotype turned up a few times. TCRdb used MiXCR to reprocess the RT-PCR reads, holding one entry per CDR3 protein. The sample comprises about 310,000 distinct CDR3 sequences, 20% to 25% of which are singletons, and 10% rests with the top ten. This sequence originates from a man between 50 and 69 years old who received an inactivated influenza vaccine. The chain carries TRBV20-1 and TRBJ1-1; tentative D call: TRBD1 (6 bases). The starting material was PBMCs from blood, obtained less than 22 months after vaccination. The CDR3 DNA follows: TGCAGTGCTAGACGGGGGGCGAAGAACACTGAAGCTTTCTTT. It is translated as CSARRGAKNTEAFF.